This T cell receptor beta chain was profiled in a study of Ad26.COV2.S vaccination and SARS-CoV-2 variants. Regarding the study as a whole: Placebo recipients trailed vaccine recipients in spike-specific TCR breadth.

This sample's treatment: 15 to 20 received Ad26.COV2.S at low or high dose, single or two shots; about 5 received placebo; per-sample allocation not given. The samples date from day 63 after the first vaccine or placebo injection. Boston supplied an adult donor aged 18-55 years. In regard to this clone: Its matching antigen is unknown.

V was pared by 5 bases and J by 6 bases, with 14 bases between. Germline V CDR1 and CDR2: SGHNT, YENEEA. CDR3 length equals 13 residues. Only in-frame clones appear in the TCRdb table, and some are missing; sequencing was by immunoSEQ multiplex PCR. The table lists about 410,000 clones, about 90% of them singletons, with around 1.7% in the top ten. The chain combines TRBV11-3 with TRBJ2-7; TRBD1 is a possible D gene (6 bases). The source material was peripheral blood, sampled in a trial of Ad26.COV2.S vaccine versus placebo. This TCR came from a person between 18 and 65 years old who received the Ad26.COV2.S COVID-19 vaccine or a placebo. CDR3 DNA: TGTGCCAGCAGCAACCTTGTGGACAGCGAGCAGTACTTC. Amino acids: CASSNLVDSEQYF.